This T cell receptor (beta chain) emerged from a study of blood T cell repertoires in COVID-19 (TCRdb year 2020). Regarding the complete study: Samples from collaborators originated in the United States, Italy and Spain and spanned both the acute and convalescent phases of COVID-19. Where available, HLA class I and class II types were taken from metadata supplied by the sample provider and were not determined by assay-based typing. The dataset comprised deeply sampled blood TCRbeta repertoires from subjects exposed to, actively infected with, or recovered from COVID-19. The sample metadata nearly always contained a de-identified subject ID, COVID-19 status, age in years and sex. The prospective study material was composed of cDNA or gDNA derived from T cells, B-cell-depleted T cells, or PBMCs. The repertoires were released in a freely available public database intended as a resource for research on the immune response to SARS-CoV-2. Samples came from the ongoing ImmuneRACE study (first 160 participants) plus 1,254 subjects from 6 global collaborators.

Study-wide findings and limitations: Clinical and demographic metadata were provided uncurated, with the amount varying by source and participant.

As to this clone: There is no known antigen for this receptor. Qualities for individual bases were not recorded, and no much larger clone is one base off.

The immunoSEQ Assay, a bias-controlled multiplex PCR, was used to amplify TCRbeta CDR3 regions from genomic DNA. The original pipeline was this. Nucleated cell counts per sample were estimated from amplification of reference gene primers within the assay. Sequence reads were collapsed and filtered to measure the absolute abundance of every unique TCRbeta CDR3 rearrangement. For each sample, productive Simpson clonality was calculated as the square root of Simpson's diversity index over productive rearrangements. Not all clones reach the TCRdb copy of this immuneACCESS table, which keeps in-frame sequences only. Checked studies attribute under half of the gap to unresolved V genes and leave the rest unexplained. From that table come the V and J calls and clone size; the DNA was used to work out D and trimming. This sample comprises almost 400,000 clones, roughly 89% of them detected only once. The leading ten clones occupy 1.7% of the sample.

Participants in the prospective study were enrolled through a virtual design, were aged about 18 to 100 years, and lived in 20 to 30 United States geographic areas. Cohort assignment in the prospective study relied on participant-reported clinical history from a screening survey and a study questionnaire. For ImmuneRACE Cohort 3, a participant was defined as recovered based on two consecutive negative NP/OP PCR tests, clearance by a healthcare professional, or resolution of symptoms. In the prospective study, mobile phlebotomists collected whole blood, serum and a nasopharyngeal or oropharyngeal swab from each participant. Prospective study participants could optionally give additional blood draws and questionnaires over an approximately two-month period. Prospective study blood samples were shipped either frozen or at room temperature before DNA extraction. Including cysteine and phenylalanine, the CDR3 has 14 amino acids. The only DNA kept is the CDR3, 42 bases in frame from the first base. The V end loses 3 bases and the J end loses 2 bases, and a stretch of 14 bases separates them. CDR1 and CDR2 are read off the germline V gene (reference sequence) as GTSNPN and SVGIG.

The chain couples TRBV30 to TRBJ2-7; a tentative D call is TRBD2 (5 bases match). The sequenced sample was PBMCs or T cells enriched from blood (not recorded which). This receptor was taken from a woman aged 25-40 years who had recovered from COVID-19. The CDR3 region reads CAWREVSHTYEQYF. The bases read TGTGCCTGGAGGGAGGTCTCACATACCTACGAGCAGTACTTC.